The following is a TCR beta chain sequence with its context. Per germline, CDR1 MNHNS and CDR2 SASEGT. This CDR3 is built from 13 residues. V dropped 11 bases and J dropped 1 base, with 12 bases sitting between them. The sample originates from a study of OX40 agonist ivuxolimab in advanced cancers. Data came from immunoSEQ multiplex PCR; TCRdb stores just in-frame clones and leaves some out. The sample holds some 55,000 clones, 65% to 85% seen once. The receptor was derived from an adult with an advanced solid tumor such as melanoma, head and neck, liver or kidney cancer. V is TRBV6-1 and J is TRBJ1-3; possible D gene TRBD1, 6 bases. This specimen consisted of CD4+ or CD8+ T cells sorted from blood, obtained in a trial of the OX40 agonist ivuxolimab. CDR3 sequence (DNA): TGTGCCGTACGGACAGAGTCTGGAAACACCATATATTTT. This sequence encodes CAVRTESGNTIYF.